These T cell receptor beta chains were read from a single sample in a study of post-analysis software for immune sequencing data. Each CDR3 protein gets one entry after TCRdb re-called the PCR reads with MiXCR. Of approximately 460,000 distinct CDR3 sequences listed, roughly 45% are singletons. The sample was blood. All receptors derive from a girl between 5 and 17 years old with multiple sclerosis. The conserved cysteine and the conserved F or W are not part of the CDR3 here. Fields, in order: V gene, J gene, clone size, CDR3 protein. Not every row has a clone size; where given, it reads once, few, many or a size class.

V gene: TRBV6-1; J gene: TRBJ1-5; clone size: -; CDR3 protein: ASSRLPGDQPQH
V gene: TRBV10-2; J gene: TRBJ1-4; clone size: -; CDR3 protein: ASSDDGGSGEKLF
V gene: TRBV11-2; J gene: TRBJ2-5; clone size: -; CDR3 protein: ASSLYGRPGGTQY
V gene: TRBV7-3; J gene: TRBJ2-7; clone size: -; CDR3 protein: ASSLSMAYEQY
V gene: TRBV30; J gene: TRBJ2-1; clone size: many; CDR3 protein: AWGSNEQF
V gene: TRBV7-2; J gene: TRBJ2-7; clone size: few; CDR3 protein: ASSLRPGLAVNDPGEQY
V gene: TRBV28; J gene: TRBJ2-7; clone size: -; CDR3 protein: ASSPRELADSYEQY
V gene: TRBV28; J gene: TRBJ1-1; clone size: few; CDR3 protein: ASSLSGGNEAF
V gene: TRBV15; J gene: TRBJ2-3; clone size: -; CDR3 protein: ATSRDSVAGGTSTDTQY
V gene: TRBV4-3; J gene: TRBJ2-1; clone size: -; CDR3 protein: ASSQEGGAGVISEQF
V gene: TRBV20-1; J gene: TRBJ2-6; clone size: -; CDR3 protein: SARASGGVSGANVLT
V gene: TRBV7-7; J gene: TRBJ2-3; clone size: -; CDR3 protein: ASSLRAGTDTQY
V gene: TRBV28; J gene: TRBJ2-7; clone size: few; CDR3 protein: ASSRTVLQY
V gene: TRBV25-1; J gene: TRBJ1-2; clone size: -; CDR3 protein: ASSLPGQFYGYT
V gene: TRBV14; J gene: TRBJ2-5; clone size: -; CDR3 protein: ASRSSAQETQY
V gene: TRBV7-2; J gene: TRBJ2-1; clone size: few; CDR3 protein: ASSPMGQGNNEQF
V gene: TRBV12-3/TRBV12-4; J gene: TRBJ1-1; clone size: -; CDR3 protein: ASSLWDRGYAF
V gene: TRBV5-1; J gene: TRBJ2-7; clone size: -; CDR3 protein: ASSLQVVNEQY
V gene: TRBV5-1; J gene: TRBJ1-1; clone size: once; CDR3 protein: ASHGTGVEAF
V gene: TRBV7-9; J gene: TRBJ1-1; clone size: -; CDR3 protein: ASSLGRATRTEAF
V gene: TRBV29-1; J gene: TRBJ2-7; clone size: many; CDR3 protein: SVEAQTYEQY
V gene: TRBV20-1; J gene: TRBJ2-1; clone size: -; CDR3 protein: SARDFLAGVNEQF
V gene: TRBV5-4; J gene: TRBJ2-5; clone size: few; CDR3 protein: ASSLDSGGQETQY
V gene: TRBV28; J gene: TRBJ1-5; clone size: few; CDR3 protein: ASIVNRGNQPQH
V gene: TRBV7-9; J gene: TRBJ1-2; clone size: -; CDR3 protein: ASSSYMTEANYGYT
V gene: TRBV4-3; J gene: TRBJ2-4; clone size: -; CDR3 protein: ASSQEVNLAKNIQY
V gene: TRBV20-1; J gene: TRBJ2-3; clone size: -; CDR3 protein: SARVIVPGRSAIADTQY
V gene: TRBV5-6; J gene: TRBJ2-5; clone size: many; CDR3 protein: ASSLGPSQETQY
V gene: TRBV25-1; J gene: TRBJ2-5; clone size: few; CDR3 protein: ASAALTGPRTQY
V gene: TRBV20-1; J gene: TRBJ2-5; clone size: -; CDR3 protein: SASKREVGETQY
V gene: TRBV20-1; J gene: TRBJ2-1; clone size: -; CDR3 protein: SARDSGRARDEQF
V gene: TRBV2; J gene: TRBJ2-7; clone size: -; CDR3 protein: ASSEGVAGASYKQY
V gene: TRBV7-2; J gene: TRBJ1-4; clone size: -; CDR3 protein: ASSLEAATNEKLF
V gene: TRBV20-1; J gene: TRBJ2-3; clone size: -; CDR3 protein: SAGRTSGSTDTQY
V gene: TRBV9; J gene: TRBJ1-2; clone size: -; CDR3 protein: ASSVESGQGLYGHT
V gene: TRBV29-1; J gene: TRBJ2-7; clone size: few; CDR3 protein: SVEEGSKQY
V gene: TRBV7-2; J gene: TRBJ2-7; clone size: -; CDR3 protein: ASSTTPGLAIEQY
V gene: TRBV5-1; J gene: TRBJ1-4; clone size: -; CDR3 protein: ASSLGRMDRLF
V gene: TRBV12-3/TRBV12-4; J gene: TRBJ2-7; clone size: many; CDR3 protein: ASSFNYDTEQY
V gene: TRBV12-3/TRBV12-4; J gene: TRBJ2-3; clone size: -; CDR3 protein: ASSLISKGAGLAGGLWTDTQY